This TCR beta chain was captured in a study of blood T cell repertoires in COVID-19. Background on the study: Samples taken during acute and convalescent COVID-19 were collected in the United States, Italy and Spain. T cells, B-cell-depleted T cells, or PBMCs supplied cDNA or gDNA.

Authors' processing steps: From reference gene primer amplification, estimates of nucleated cell counts were derived. Measured with immunoSEQ multiplex PCR; TCRdb has only the in-frame clones, and not every one. The DNA was the basis for D and trimming; V, J and clone size are from that table. The sample lists about 200,000 clones; under 90% were seen once. The germline V gene has CDR1 MDHEN and CDR2 SYDVKM. The length of the CDR3 is 14 residues. Trimming stripped 5 bases from V and 2 bases from J, with 12 bases between. The chain has TRBV28 and TRBJ1-1; possible D gene TRBD1, 5 bases. The sequence was collected from a woman aged 40 to 49 with active or convalescent COVID-19. The material sequenced was peripheral blood. The CDR3 loop reads CASSGGLHNTEAFF. The DNA for the CDR3 is TGTGCCAGCAGTGGGGGACTCCATAACACTGAAGCTTTCTTT.